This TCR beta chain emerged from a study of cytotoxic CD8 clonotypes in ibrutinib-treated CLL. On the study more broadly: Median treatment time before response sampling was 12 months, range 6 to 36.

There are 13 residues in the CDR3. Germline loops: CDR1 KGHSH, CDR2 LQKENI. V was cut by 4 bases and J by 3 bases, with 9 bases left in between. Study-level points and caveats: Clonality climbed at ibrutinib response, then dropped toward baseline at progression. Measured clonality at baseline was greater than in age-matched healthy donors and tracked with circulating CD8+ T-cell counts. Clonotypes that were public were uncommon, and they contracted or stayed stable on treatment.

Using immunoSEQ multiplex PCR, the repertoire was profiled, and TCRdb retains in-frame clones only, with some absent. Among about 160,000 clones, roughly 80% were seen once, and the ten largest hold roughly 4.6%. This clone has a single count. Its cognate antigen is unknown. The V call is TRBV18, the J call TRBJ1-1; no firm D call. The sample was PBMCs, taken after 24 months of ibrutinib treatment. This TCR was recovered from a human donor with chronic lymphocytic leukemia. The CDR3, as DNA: TGTGCCAGCTCACGGGAACGGGACACTGAAGCTTTCTTT. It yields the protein CASSRERDTEAFF.